The 10 T cell receptor delta chains presented below share a single source sample, sequenced in a study of gamma delta lymphoproliferative disorders and STAT genes. TCRdb re-called the multiplex PCR reads using CATT. The profile shows roughly 1,100 delta-chain clones, under 3% of them singletons. PBMCs from patients and controls supplied the genomic DNA for sequencing. The material sequenced was blood. These receptors came from a human donor in good health.

There are a few counts of this clone. With a far larger clone one base away, a read error is the likely cause. Other DNA sequences in the sample encode the same CDR3. The V and J genes are TRDV1 and TRDJ1; weak D call: TRDD2 (6 bases). The CDR3 extends over 19 amino acids. The germline V gene has CDR1 TSWWSYY and CDR2 QGS. CDR3 region: CALGVRWRIGILHTDKLIF. CDR3 nucleotide sequence: TGTGCTCTTGGTGTTCGTTGGCGGATTGGGATCCTACACACCGATAAGCTCATCTTT.

Judged by abundance, this clone is medium-sized. This sequence is one base from a far larger clone and is likely a read error. The chain's CDR3 is CARPLLQMDTDKLIF. The DNA for the CDR3 is TGTGCCCGTCCCCTCCTACAGATGGACACCGATAAACTCATCTTT. The rearrangement links TRDV2 to TRDJ1; the D gene is possibly TRDD2 (6 bases). The CDR3 loop spans 15 amino acids. Trimming removed 9 bases from V and 0 bases from J, with 19 bases in between. The germline V gene has CDR1 GEAIGNYY and CDR2 EKD.

On this clone itself: It differs at one base from a far larger clone, so likely a read error. The sample has other DNA sequences that encode this CDR3 too. J is TRDJ1 and V is TRDV2; 8 nucleotides agree with TRDD3. Germline V CDR1 and CDR2: GEAIGNYY, EKD. The CDR3 is 16 amino acids. The CDR3 here is CACDTAWGNHTDKLIF. CDR3 sequence (DNA): TGTGCCTGTGACACGGCCTGGGGGAACCACACCGACAAACTCATCTTT.

This clone is categorized as medium-sized. Translating this DNA gives a protein that differs at residue 13 from the TCRdb one, which belongs to a much larger clone; a read error is likely, and the protein shown is this translation. The gene calls are TRDV1 and TRDJ1, with a possible D match to TRDD3 (6 bases). Germline CDR1 TSWWSYY, CDR2 QGS. The length of the CDR3 is 15 residues. The CDR3 loop reads CALVQYWVPGSKPIF. In nucleotides, the CDR3 is TGTGCTCTAGTACAGTACTGGGTCCCCGGGTCTAAACCCATCTTT.

This clone was seen a handful of times. TCRdb records a much larger clone's protein for this DNA, with a difference at residue 16 that likely arises from a read error; the protein given is the translation of the DNA. The rearrangement links TRDV1 to TRDJ1, with TRDD3 matching over 8 bases. Germline lookup yields CDR1 TSWWSYY and CDR2 QGS. The CDR3 extends over 17 amino acids. DNA of the CDR3: TGTGCTCTTGGGAACCCCGTGGTGGGGGATCACACCGATAAACTCACCTTT. Encoded protein: CALGNPVVGDHTDKLTF.

This clone was counted between two and nine times. This DNA translates differently at residue 15 from the TCRdb protein, which is that of a much larger clone; a read error is likely, and the protein shown is the DNA's own translation. The chain combines TRDV1 with TRDJ1; D remains unclear. Germline loops: CDR1 TSWWSYY, CDR2 QGS. V was cut by 3 bases and J by 4 bases, with 30 bases left in between. The CDR3 consists of 20 residues. Here the CDR3 DNA reads TGTGCTCTTGGGGATCTGACTGTCGCCTCCTTTCCGACTATCGACGATAAACTCATCTTT. Its translation: CALGDLTVASFPTIDDKLIF.

This clone was detected only a few times. TCRdb's protein for this DNA is that of a much larger clone and differs from the translation at residue 21, likely a read error; the protein shown is the DNA translation. The genes are TRDV1 and TRDJ1; D possibly corresponds to TRDD3 (8 bases). V was shortened by 1 base and J by 3 bases, with 45 bases between the two germline ends. This CDR3 is 26 amino acids long. CDR1 TSWWSYY and CDR2 QGS come from the germline V gene. The CDR3 region has the DNA TGTGCTCTTGGGGAACCTCCTTTCCTACAGCTTCCTTTCTGGGGATACTGGACAAAGTACGCCGATAAACTCATCTTT. Amino acids: CALGEPPFLQLPFWGYWTKYADKLIF.

About this clone: TCRdb assigns this DNA the protein of a much larger clone, which departs from its translation at residue 7; this likely reflects a read error, and the protein shown comes from translating the DNA. This rearrangement joins TRDV1 to TRDJ1, with D perhaps TRDD3 (8 bases). Between the trimmed V and J ends, which lost 0 bases and 2 bases, there was a span of 40 bases. This CDR3 region has 25 residues. Looked up from germline, CDR1 is TSWWSYY and CDR2 is QGS. The CDR3: CALGELAPFPLPITHWGLITDKLIF. As DNA, the CDR3 is TGTGCTCTTGGGGAACTAGCTCCCTTCCCGCTTCCTATTACCCACTGGGGGCTCATTACCGATAAACTCATCTTT.

Comment on this clone: This DNA translates differently at residue 13 from the TCRdb protein, which is that of a much larger clone; a read error is likely, and the protein shown is the DNA's own translation. This rearrangement joins TRDV2 to TRDJ1; 8 nucleotides align to TRDD3. J lost 1 base, V lost 4 bases, and 19 bases had no gene match. The length of the CDR3 is 19 residues. Germline CDR1 GEAIGNYY, CDR2 EKD. The CDR3 region is CACDKIPLGDRKRTDKLIF. CDR3 in DNA: TGTGCCTGTGATAAAATTCCCTTGGGGGATCGAAAACGCACCGATAAACTCATCTTT.

Only a few counts were recorded for this clone. With only one base between it and a far larger clone, this is likely a read error. The V and J genes are TRDV1 and TRDJ1, with D possibly TRDD3 on 5 matching bases. The length of the CDR3 is 17 residues. Germline V gene sequence: CDR1 TSWWSYY, CDR2 QGS. V lost 0 bases and J lost 1, with 15 bases in between. The CDR3 is CALGELRGGMRTDKLIF. Written as DNA, the CDR3 is TGTGCTCTTGGGGAACTCCGAGGCGGGATGCGCACCGATAAACTCATCTTT.